A single sample is the source of the 22 T cell receptor beta chains below, sequenced in a study of T cell clonality in common variable immunodeficiency. Generated by immunoSEQ multiplex PCR, the TCRdb table keeps only in-frame clones and is missing some. Observed are more than 55,000 clones, no singletons, with the top ten taking 0.83%. Sequenced: peripheral blood mononuclear cells. These receptors were collected from a person aged 18 to 70 in good health.

Ten or more counts support this clone. The read terminates 3 residues before the CDR3 end, so the remaining end is supplied by the germline J gene. The chain joins TRBV19 to TRBJ1-5; D is ambiguous. Germline CDR1 is LNHDA and CDR2 is SQIVND (reference sequence). V lost 6 bases and J lost 0, with 12 bases in between. The length of the CDR3 is 15 residues. CDR3 protein: CASRIRVYSNQPQHF. CDR3 DNA (partial): TGTGCCAGTAGAATCCGGGTATATAGCAATCAGCCC.

This clone was seen ten or more times. With the read ending 3 residues before the CDR3 end, the germline J gene is used to fill in that end. The chain has TRBV5-5 and TRBJ1-4, with D possibly TRBD1 on 6 matching bases. V shed 0 bases and J shed 8 bases, with 14 bases lying between them. CDR3 length: 15 residues. Germline lookup yields CDR1 SGHKS and CDR2 YYEKEE (reference sequence). The DNA read from the CDR3 is TGTGCCAGCAGCTTGGCTTCGGGGGGCTGGGAAAAA. It yields the protein CASSLASGGWEK. The full CDR3 reads CASSLASGGWEKLFF.

This clone was seen more than once but under ten times. The CDR3 end is not reached by the read, which stops 3 residues before it; the germline J gene fills it in. Different DNA sequences within this sample yield the same CDR3. The chain joins TRBV5-1 to TRBJ2-1, with TRBD2 identical over 11 bases. CDR1 is SGHRS and CDR2 is YFSETQ in the germline V gene. The CDR3 has 14 amino acids. Losses at the gene ends were 2 bases for V and 8 bases for J; bases not matched to a gene: 3. The part of the CDR3 DNA that was read is TGCGCCAGCAGCTTTGGACTAGCGGGCGATGAG. Its protein product is CASSFGLAGDE. The entire CDR3 sequence reads CASSFGLAGDEQFF.

This clone has at least ten counts. The read falls 3 residues short of the CDR3 end, and the missing part is taken from the germline J gene. This chain connects TRBV5-1 to TRBJ1-4, with a weak D call TRBD1 (6 bases). Trimming took 0 bases from V and 7 from J, leaving 13 bases between them. There are 15 residues in the CDR3. In germline, CDR1 is SGHRS, CDR2 YFSETQ. The CDR3 sequence: CASSLAGGASEKLFF. The part of the CDR3 DNA that was read is TGCGCCAGCAGCTTGGCGGGGGGGGCGAGTGAAAAA. Full variable domain (missing parts from reference TRBV5-1 and TRBJ1-4): KAGVTQTPRYLIKTRGQQVTLSCSPISGHRSVSWYQQTPGQGLQFLFEYFSETQRNKGNFPGRFSGRQFSNSRSEMNVSTLELGDSALYLCASSLAGGASEKLFFGSGTQLSVL.

Ten or more counts support this clone. The DNA ends 3 residues before the CDR3 does, and the rest of the CDR3 is filled in from the germline J gene. The chain links TRBV20-1 to TRBJ2-1, with TRBD1 as a possible D gene (7 bases). V dropped 6 bases and J dropped 1 base, with 22 bases sitting between them. Looked up from germline, CDR1 is DFQATT and CDR2 is SNEGSKA (reference sequence). The CDR3 covers 17 residues. The CDR3 DNA, read in part, is TGCAGTGCCAGGGGGGAACAGGCGACTGGATCCTACAATGAG. Amino acids: CSARGEQATGSYNE. The full CDR3 sequence reads CSARGEQATGSYNEQFF.

The sample holds many counts of this clone. The read terminates 3 residues ahead of where the CDR3 ends, so the germline J gene completes it. The chain links TRBV23-1 to TRBJ2-1, with 7 bases identical to TRBD1. TRBV23-1 has ORF status, its function being uncertain. The CDR3 runs to 18 residues. Germline trimming cut 0 bases from V and 6 bases from J; bases unmatched to any gene: 14. Incomplete CDR3 DNA: TGCGCCAGCAGTCAATCGTCCCCAAGACAGGGCGGCTTCAATGAG. Translated: CASSQSSPRQGGFNE. The CDR3 in its entirety is CASSQSSPRQGGFNEQFF.

This clone has ten or more counts. A read error may account for a junction end that differs from germline. The CDR3 goes on 3 residues after the read ends, and that part is filled in from the germline J gene. This chain uses TRBV4-2 with TRBJ2-5, with no clear D. CDR1 and CDR2 from the germline V gene are LGHNA and YNFKEQ. The CDR3 has 14 residues. CDR3 region: CASSQDPGWETQYF. CDR3 DNA (partial): TGCGCCAGCAGCCAAGACCCGGGTTGGGAGACC.

This clone was observed at least ten times. The read finishes 3 residues shy of the CDR3 end, and the germline J gene is used to complete it. The chain couples TRBV11-2 to TRBJ2-2; D is undetermined. The V end was cut by 3 bases, the J end by 3 bases, with 8 bases between. The germline gives CDR1 SGHAT, CDR2 FQNNGV. CDR3 length: 14 amino acids. The part of the CDR3 DNA that was read is TGTGCCAGCAGCTTGAAGAGCGACACCGGGGAG. Protein sequence: CASSLKSDTGE. The whole CDR3 sequence reads CASSLKSDTGELFF. The whole variable domain, remainder taken from reference TRBV11-2 and TRBJ2-2, is EAGVAQSPRYKIIEKRQSVAFWCNPISGHATLYWYQQILGQGPKLLIQFQNNGVVDDSQLPKDRFSAERLKGVDSTLKIQPAKLEDSAVYLCASSLKSDTGELFFGEGSRLTVL.

This clone was counted only a few times. Coverage ceases 3 residues before the CDR3 finishes, and the germline J gene fills in the end. V gene TRBV7-9 combines with J gene TRBJ1-2; D gene ambiguous. The germline V gene encodes CDR1 SEHNR and CDR2 FQNEAQ (reference sequence). There are 15 residues in the CDR3. CDR3 DNA (partial): TGTGCCAGCAGCACCGAGACTAGCGGCAGCTACGAC. It is translated as CASSTETSGSYD. The complete CDR3 sequence is CASSTETSGSYDYTF. Complete variable domain (other parts from reference TRBV7-9 and TRBJ1-2): DTGVSQNPRHKITKRGQNVTFRCDPISEHNRLYWYRQTLGQGPEFLTYFQNEAQLEKSRLLSDRFSAERPKGSFSTLEIQRTEQGDSAMYLCASSTETSGSYDYTFGSGTRLTVV.

This clone was picked up many times. The CDR3 is cut off 3 residues early in the read; its end comes from the germline J gene. This rearrangement joins TRBV5-1 to TRBJ2-1; 9 nucleotides agree with TRBD2. Germline values: CDR1 SGHRS, CDR2 YFSETQ. The junction had 8 bases not matched to a gene; V was cut back by 1 base and J by 6 bases. The CDR3 runs 16 residues. The CDR3 DNA, read in part, is TGCGCCAGCAGCTTGTCGGTAGGGCGGGAGGGCAATGAG. Protein sequence: CASSLSVGREGNE. The complete CDR3 reads CASSLSVGREGNEQFF.

This clone was counted only a few times. With the read ending 3 residues before the CDR3 end, the germline J gene is used to fill in that end. The rearrangement joins TRBV7-9 to TRBJ2-2, with TRBD1 matching 8 bases. This CDR3 has 15 residues. Per the germline V gene, CDR1 is SEHNR and CDR2 is FQNEAQ (reference sequence). CDR3 residues: CASRKAGRGPEKLFF. The sequenced part of the CDR3 DNA is TGTGCCAGCAGAAAAGCAGGCAGGGGGCCTGAAAAG.

This clone has a count of ten or more. The CDR3 end is not reached by the read, which stops 3 residues before it; the germline J gene fills it in. The rearrangement joins TRBV30 to TRBJ1-5; TRBD1 matches at 8 bases. Germline CDR1 GTSNPN, CDR2 SVGIG (reference sequence). The CDR3 consists of 13 residues. V trimming: 3 bases; J trimming: 7 bases; junction bases outside the gene matches: 5. The part of the CDR3 DNA that was read is TGTGCCTGGAGCGCAGGGGGCGGCCAGCCC. This codes for CAWSAGGGQP. The whole CDR3 protein is CAWSAGGGQPQHF.

This clone was counted ten times or more. The DNA ends 3 residues before the CDR3 does, and the rest of the CDR3 is filled in from the germline J gene. The gene calls are TRBV9 and TRBJ2-3; maybe TRBD2 (6 bases). The ends were cut back, 4 bases at V and 0 bases at J, with 12 bases in the middle. This CDR3 region has 15 residues. Germline V gene sequence: CDR1 SGDLS, CDR2 YYNGEE. The part of the CDR3 DNA that was read is TGTGCCAGCAGCCGATCTAGCGCCAGCACAGATACG. It encodes CASSRSSASTDT. The whole CDR3 is CASSRSSASTDTQYF.

As for this clone: The observed sequence ends 3 residues before the CDR3 terminus, with the missing tail filled in from the germline J gene. This rearrangement joins TRBV7-6 to TRBJ1-2; unclear D gene. In germline, CDR1 is SGHVS, CDR2 FNYEAQ. The CDR3 consists of 18 residues. This CDR3 reads CASSPISRASGKSYDYTF. The part of the CDR3 DNA that was read is TGTGCCAGCAGCCCCATATCTCGGGCTAGCGGGAAATCCTACGAC.

This clone was recorded many times. The CDR3 goes on 3 residues after the read ends, and that part is filled in from the germline J gene. This chain connects TRBV20-1 to TRBJ2-3; 9 bases are a match to TRBD2. The CDR3 covers 14 residues. V lost 4 bases, J lost 4 bases, and 6 bases stayed unmatched. In germline, CDR1 is DFQATT, CDR2 SNEGSKA (reference sequence). Partial CDR3 DNA: TGCAGTGCTAAATTAGCGGGAGACGCAGATACG. Protein sequence: CSAKLAGDADT. The whole CDR3 protein is CSAKLAGDADTQYF.

This clone has at least ten counts. The CDR3 is cut off 3 residues early in the read; its end comes from the germline J gene. J is TRBJ1-4 and V is TRBV19; D ambiguous. Looked up from germline, CDR1 is LNHDA and CDR2 is SQIVND (reference sequence). This CDR3 contains 13 residues. V shed 1 base and J shed 5 bases, with 5 bases lying between them. The sequenced part of the CDR3 DNA is TGTGCCAGTAGTATAGGGCAGAATGAAAAA. This sequence encodes CASSIGQNEK. The entire CDR3 protein is CASSIGQNEKLFF. Based on the CDR3 plus reference TRBV19 and TRBJ1-4, the full variable domain is DGGITQSPKYLFRKEGQNVTLSCEQNLNHDAMYWYRQDPGQGLRLIYYSQIVNDFQKGDIAEGYSVSREKKESFPLTVTSAQKNPTAFYLCASSIGQNEKLFFGSGTQLSVL.

This clone has ten or more counts. The CDR3 end lies 3 residues beyond the end of the read and is filled in from the germline J gene. The chain couples TRBV20-1 to TRBJ1-5; D is possibly TRBD1 (5 bases). Germline-derived CDR1 and CDR2 are DFQATT and SNEGSKA (reference sequence). Trimming took off 1 base at V and 3 bases at J, with 10 bases between the two ends. The CDR3 covers 14 residues. CDR3 DNA, as far as it was read: TGCAGTGCTAGAGGGGGCGCAAACAATCAGCCC. This encodes CSARGGANNQP. The whole CDR3 reads CSARGGANNQPQHF.

Many counts were recorded for this clone. The observed sequence ends 3 residues before the CDR3 terminus, with the missing tail filled in from the germline J gene. The chain has TRBV14 and TRBJ1-6, with a tentative D call TRBD1 (6 bases). This CDR3 has 13 amino acids. The germline gives CDR1 SGHDN, CDR2 FVKESK. CDR3 residues: CASSRGGQQALHF. CDR3 DNA (partial): TGTGCCAGCAGCCGGGGGGGCCAGCAAGCC.

This clone was detected many times. The sequenced fragment ends 3 residues before the CDR3 boundary, so the rest is inferred from the germline J gene. This chain links TRBV5-4 with TRBJ2-1; 7 bases are a match to TRBD1. This CDR3 spans 15 amino acids. Per germline, CDR1 SGHNT and CDR2 YYREEE (reference sequence). Unmatched junction bases numbered 5, after V lost 0 bases and J lost 5 bases. CDR3 region: CASSLGTGGDNEQFF. The covered CDR3 bases are TGTGCCAGCAGCTTGGGGACAGGTGGGGACAATGAG.

This clone was seen repeatedly, ten times or more. The read terminates 3 residues before the CDR3 end, so the remaining end is supplied by the germline J gene. This chain links TRBV30 with TRBJ1-1, with D hard to call. Germline loops: CDR1 GTSNPN, CDR2 SVGIG (reference sequence). Deletions cut 0 bases from V and 1 base from J, with 6 bases between. The CDR3 extends over 13 amino acids. CDR3 DNA (partial): TGTGCCTGGAGTGTACAACAGAACACTGAA. It is translated as CAWSVQQNTE. In full, the CDR3 reads CAWSVQQNTEAFF.

A few counts support this clone. The read gets to within 3 residues of the CDR3 end, and the germline J gene fills in the rest. J is TRBJ1-1 and V is TRBV10-2, with D hard to call. The CDR3 covers 14 residues. V was clipped by 3 bases and J by 1 base, with 9 bases between them. Germline V lookup: CDR1 WSHSY, CDR2 SAAADI. The CDR3 is CASSDTGRNTEAFF. The covered CDR3 bases are TGCGCCAGCAGTGATACGGGGAGGAACACTGAA.

In this sample, this clone turned up many times. The DNA ends 3 residues before the CDR3 does, and the rest of the CDR3 is filled in from the germline J gene. J is TRBJ2-7 and V is TRBV29-1; a weak D match, TRBD2 (7 bases). The germline V gene has CDR1 SQVTM and CDR2 ANQGSEA. Trimming cost V 0 bases and J 6 bases, with 18 bases left between them. The CDR3 has 15 amino acids. CDR3 DNA (partial): TGCAGCGTTGAAGAGGGGGGGGGCTTTCCGGGCGAG. Its protein product is CSVEEGGGFPGE. The entire CDR3 is CSVEEGGGFPGEQYF.